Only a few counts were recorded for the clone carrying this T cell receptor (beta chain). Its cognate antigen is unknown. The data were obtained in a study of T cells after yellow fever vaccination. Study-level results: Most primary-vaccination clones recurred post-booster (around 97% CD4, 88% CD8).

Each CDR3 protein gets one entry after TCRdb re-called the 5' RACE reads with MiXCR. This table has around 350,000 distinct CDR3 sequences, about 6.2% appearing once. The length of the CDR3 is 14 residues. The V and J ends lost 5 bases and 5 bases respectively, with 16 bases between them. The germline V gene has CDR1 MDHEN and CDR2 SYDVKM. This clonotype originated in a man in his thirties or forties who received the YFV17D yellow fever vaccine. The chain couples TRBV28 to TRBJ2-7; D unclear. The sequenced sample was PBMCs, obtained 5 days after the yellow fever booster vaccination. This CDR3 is CASSVPTKTNEQYF. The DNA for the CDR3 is TGTGCCAGCAGTGTACCTACTAAAACGAACGAGCAGTACTTC.